This is a list of T cell receptor beta chains from one sample in a study of radiotherapy plus CTLA-4 blockade in lung cancer. Sequencing was performed with immunoSEQ multiplex PCR; in TCRdb, only in-frame clones are kept and a portion is missing. In the table there are 35,000 to 45,000 clones, roughly 80% of which are singletons. Sequencing used peripheral blood, obtained from a patient treated with radiotherapy plus ipilimumab. Receptors originate from a human donor with non-small cell lung cancer whose response to radiotherapy plus ipilimumab could not be evaluated. Both conserved end residues are part of each CDR3. D genes are given only for firm matches. Clone size appears in some rows only: once, few, many, or a class for an expanded clone.

clone_size,v_call,d_call,j_call,cdr3_length,cdr3_nt,cdr3_aa
once,TRBV5-1,-,TRBJ1-6,16,TGCGCCAGCAGCTTGGGGGATGGGGGGGGAAATTCACCCCTCCACTTT,CASSLGDGGGNSPLHF
-,TRBV2,TRBD1,TRBJ2-7,13,TGTGCCAGCAGTGAACTGACAGGGTCCGAGCAGTACTTC,CASSELTGSEQYF
-,TRBV7-2,TRBD1,TRBJ1-2,13,TGTGCCAGCAGCCTGACAGGGGGCACGAGCTACACCTTC,CASSLTGGTSYTF
few,TRBV7-9,-,TRBJ2-7,15,TGTGCCAGCAGCTCAACGGGGGACGGGACCTACGAGCAGTACTTC,CASSSTGDGTYEQYF
-,TRBV29-1,TRBD1,TRBJ2-7,14,TGCAGCGTTTCCGGGACAGTTAGCTCCTACGAGCAGTACTTC,CSVSGTVSSYEQYF
-,TRBV7-3,-,TRBJ1-3,15,TGTGCCAGCAGCTTAGAGGGCAGCTCTGGAAACACCATATATTTT,CASSLEGSSGNTIYF
-,TRBV28,TRBD1,TRBJ1-1,17,TGTGCCAGCAGTCTCCTCGGGGGACAGAACCAAAACACTGAAGCTTTCTTT,CASSLLGGQNQNTEAFF
-,TRBV7-9,-,TRBJ2-1,12,TGTGCCAGCAGCTCTAGGAGCGCCGAGCAGTTCTTC,CASSSRSAEQFF
-,TRBV29-1,-,TRBJ2-7,14,TGCAGCGTTCTTACAGGGTGGAGCTCCTACGAGCAGTACTTC,CSVLTGWSSYEQYF
-,TRBV12-5,-,TRBJ2-2,16,TGTGCTAGTGGTTTGGGACTGGGGCGAAACACCGGGGAGCTGTTTTTT,CASGLGLGRNTGELFF
-,TRBV4-1,TRBD2,TRBJ2-4,19,TGCGCCAGCAGCCGCGGGCGTCTAGCGGGAATGGGGGCCAAAAACATTCAGTACTTC,CASSRGRLAGMGAKNIQYF
-,TRBV27,TRBD2,TRBJ2-3,13,TGTGCCAGCGGATTTAGCGGGATAGATACGCAGTATTTT,CASGFSGIDTQYF